This T cell receptor beta chain was captured by sequencing in a study of CD8 T cells in Susac syndrome. Germline CDR1 is KGHDR and CDR2 is SFDVKD. Losses at the gene ends were 4 bases for V and 2 bases for J; bases not matched to a gene: 3. This CDR3 has 15 residues. This clonotype was picked up one time. The target antigen is unknown. An amount of RNA that ranged from 0.5 to 1 ug was reverse transcribed with random hexamers. By means of immunoSEQ multiplex PCR, TCR beta CDR3 spanning 54 Vbeta and 13 Jbeta underwent amplification. One entry per CDR3 protein, called by TCRdb with MiXCR from the immunoSEQ multiplex PCR reads. The repertoire holds fewer than 200,000 distinct CDR3 sequences, with over 85% as singletons. High-throughput TCR beta sequencing covered peripheral CD8+ and CD4+ T cells. While serving as controls, healthy donors were matched for age and sex. Study-wide results and caveats: The study's TCR sequencing and HLA analysis drew on a certain number of individuals. That number was acknowledged as relatively small.

The sample was CD4+ T cells from PBMCs. The rearrangement joins TRBV24-1 to TRBJ1-1, with 10 positions matching TRBD1. The sequence was collected from a human donor in good health. The CDR3 is CATSDTTGGNTEAFF. The CDR3 coding sequence is TGTGCCACCAGTGACACGACAGGGGGCAACACTGAAGCTTTCTTT.